This passage covers 27 T cell receptor beta chains from one sample sequenced in a study of blood T cells in healthy people across ages. Next came a second PCR, run for about 6 to 11 cycles, which used a sample-barcoded 5' primer along with a J-beta primer mix. In TCRdb, the 5' RACE reads were re-called with MiXCR into one record per CDR3 protein. This table holds about 1.1 million distinct CDR3 sequences, 30% to 40% found once. The sequencing input was blood. These receptor sequences come from a man in his late teens or twenties in good health.

The V call is TRBV12-3 or TRBV12-4, the J call TRBJ1-1, with 8 positions matching TRBD1. The CDR3 spans 14 residues. V lost 6 bases, J lost 5 bases, and 8 bases stayed unmatched. This chain's CDR3 is CASRGGTGTTEAFF. In DNA form, the CDR3 reads TGTGCCAGCAGGGGGGGGACAGGTACGACTGAAGCTTTCTTT.

The rearrangement links TRBV6-2 or TRBV6-3 to TRBJ1-5; TRBD1 aligns across 8 bases. This CDR3 is built from 14 residues. The germline gives CDR1 MNHEY, CDR2 SVGEGT. The V and J ends lost 7 bases and 3 bases, in that order; junction bases with no gene match: 5. CDR3 region: CASKGQGYNQPQHF. CDR3 in DNA: TGTGCCAGCAAAGGACAGGGTTACAATCAGCCCCAGCATTTT.

This clonotype appeared many times. This chain uses TRBV29-1 with TRBJ2-3, with TRBD2 matching 7 bases. After removal of 8 bases from V and 2 bases from J, the junction contained 10 bases not matched to a gene. CDR1 is SQVTM and CDR2 is ANQGSEA in the germline V gene. The CDR3 is made up of 14 amino acids. Here the CDR3 reads CSSQGGDYTDTQYF. The CDR3 DNA follows: TGCAGCTCCCAGGGAGGGGACTACACAGATACGCAGTATTTT.

V and J are TRBV20-1 and TRBJ2-1, with D hard to call. Trimming removed 6 bases from V and 10 bases from J, with 19 bases in between. CDR1 is DFQATT and CDR2 is SNEGSKA in the germline V gene (reference sequence). This CDR3 has 13 amino acids. The CDR3 sequence is CSASKTGSYEQFF. CDR3 nucleotides: TGCAGTGCCTCAAAGACTGGCTCCTACGAGCAGTTCTTC.

The chain links TRBV20-1 to TRBJ2-1, with 14 bases that match TRBD2. The CDR3 is 18 residues long. Trimming at V came to 0 bases and at J to 10 bases, leaving 14 bases not matched to a gene. CDR1 DFQATT and CDR2 SNEGSKA come from the germline V gene (reference sequence). The CDR3 nucleotides read TGCAGTGCTAGAGATCTCCTGACTAGCGGGGGGGCCGGAGAGGAGCAGTTCTTC. It translates to CSARDLLTSGGAGEEQFF.

This rearrangement joins TRBV4-3 to TRBJ1-5; D perhaps matches TRBD1 (6 bases). Germline lookup yields CDR1 LGHNA and CDR2 YSLEER. The CDR3 runs 15 residues. V was pared by 1 base and J by 7 bases, with 14 bases between. CDR3 sequence (DNA): TGCGCCAGCAGCCAAGGTTGGGGGGCTCGGCAGCCCCAGCATTTT. This sequence encodes CASSQGWGARQPQHF.

This clonotype was recorded many times. The genes are TRBV20-1 and TRBJ2-3; no clear D gene. The CDR3 loop spans 14 amino acids. The germline CDR1 and CDR2 sequences are DFQATT and SNEGSKA (reference sequence). V lost 6 bases, J lost 0 bases, and 13 bases lay in between. The CDR3 nucleotides read TGCAGTGCCAGAAAACCGGGCAGCACAGATACGCAGTATTTT. The encoded protein is CSARKPGSTDTQYF.

This clonotype was counted a few times. Here the CDR3 reads CSAGRQNSNQPQHF. The CDR3 region has the DNA TGCAGTGCTGGACGGCAAAATAGCAATCAGCCCCAGCATTTT. The chain combines TRBV20-1 with TRBJ1-5, with unresolved D. The CDR3 extends over 14 amino acids. Germline V gives CDR1 DFQATT, CDR2 SNEGSKA (reference sequence). Trimming removed 5 bases from V and 0 bases from J, with 11 bases in between.

This rearrangement joins TRBV6-5 to TRBJ1-1, with 8 bases matching TRBD1. The germline gives CDR1 MNHEY, CDR2 SVGAGI. This CDR3 region has 16 residues. The V segment lost 0 bases and the J segment 4 bases; nucleotides outside the gene matches: 7. CDR3 sequence (DNA): TGTGCCAGCAGTTACTCTTTTACAGGGGGACCCACTGAAGCTTTCTTT. This gives the protein CASSYSFTGGPTEAFF.

The V gene is TRBV13, the J gene TRBJ2-5, with D perhaps TRBD1 (6 bases). CDR3 size: 14 residues. The V end was cut by 2 bases, the J end by 13 bases, with 20 bases between. CDR1 is PRHDT, CDR2 FYEKMQ, per germline (reference sequence). The CDR3 nucleotides are TGTGCCAGCAGCTTAAACAGGGTGGGCGACGAGCGGTACTTC. Translating gives CASSLNRVGDERYF.

V is TRBV27 and J is TRBJ2-7; 8 bases match TRBD1. V was clipped by 4 bases and J by 6 bases; unmatched bases: 5. Germline CDR1 MNHEY, CDR2 SMNVEV (reference sequence). The CDR3 has 13 amino acids. CDR3 sequence reads: CASSSGTGLEQYF. The CDR3 region has the DNA TGTGCCAGCAGTTCAGGGACAGGCCTCGAGCAGTACTTC.

The rearrangement links TRBV4-2 to TRBJ2-3; D is possibly TRBD2 (6 bases). This CDR3 contains 15 residues. Trimming removed 3 bases from V and 3 bases from J, with 13 bases in between. Germline CDR1 is LGHNA and CDR2 is YNFKEQ. Here the CDR3 reads CASSQTVAGTDTQYF. The CDR3, as DNA: TGTGCCAGCAGCCAGACCGTTGCGGGGACAGATACGCAGTATTTT.

This clonotype appeared many times. The rearrangement joins TRBV7-2 to TRBJ1-2; perhaps TRBD1 as D (6 bases). Per the germline V gene, CDR1 is SGHTA and CDR2 is FQGNSA. Trimming pared 6 bases from V and 1 base from J, leaving 15 bases between. This CDR3 region has 15 residues. CDR3: CASRREDRINYGYTF. The CDR3 bases are TGTGCCAGCAGGCGAGAGGACAGAATTAACTATGGCTACACCTTC.

This clonotype was detected only a few times. This chain joins TRBV5-1 and TRBJ2-7; 10 bases line up with TRBD1. The CDR3 sequence is 14 residues long. The germline gives CDR1 SGHRS, CDR2 YFSETQ. J was trimmed by 4 bases and V by 7 bases; bases with no gene match: 8. CDR3 sequence (DNA): TGCGCCAGCTCCGATCGGACAGGGGGATACGAGCAGTACTTC. It codes for CASSDRTGGYEQYF.

The sample holds a few counts of this clonotype. The V and J genes are TRBV7-2 and TRBJ2-1; possibly TRBD1 for D (6 bases). The CDR3 has 16 residues. The V gene's germline CDR1 is SGHTA and CDR2 FQGNSA. Trimming shortened V by 0 bases and J by 7 bases, and 16 bases separated the two germline ends. CDR3 in amino acids: CASSLAQDRLRNEQFF. The DNA for the CDR3 is TGTGCCAGCAGCTTAGCCCAAGACAGGCTGAGAAATGAGCAGTTCTTC.

The chain employs TRBV5-1 and TRBJ1-1; maybe TRBD1 (5 bases). The V and J ends lost 1 base and 4 bases respectively, with 20 bases between them. The CDR3 runs to 17 residues. Germline CDR1 reads SGHRS; CDR2 reads YFSETQ. In DNA form, the CDR3 reads TGCGCCAGCAGCTTGCAATCCGGGGCCCTGTGGGGCACTGAAGCTTTCTTT. Protein product: CASSLQSGALWGTEAFF.

The chain employs TRBV7-2 and TRBJ2-2; TRBD2 matches 8 bases. V was pared by 1 base and J by 4 bases, with 5 bases of the junction left unmatched. Germline CDR1 and CDR2: SGHTA and FQGNSA. The CDR3 loop spans 16 amino acids. CDR3 coding DNA: TGTGCCAGCAGCTTAGTCGGGGGGGTAACCACCGGGGAGCTGTTTTTT. Its protein product is CASSLVGGVTTGELFF.

J is TRBJ2-3 and V is TRBV20-1; D is unclear. This CDR3 comprises 12 residues. Germline CDR1 DFQATT, CDR2 SNEGSKA (reference sequence). V lost 3 bases, J lost 4 bases, and 8 bases lay in between. CDR3 sequence: CSASQDADTQYF. Here the CDR3 DNA reads TGCAGTGCTAGTCAAGACGCAGATACGCAGTATTTT.

This clonotype was observed a few times. The chain is built from TRBV7-2 and TRBJ1-2; D is undetermined. The CDR3 is 14 amino acids. CDR1 is SGHTA, CDR2 FQGNSA, per germline. Trimming took off 1 base at V and 4 bases at J, with 10 bases between the two ends. The CDR3: CASSLDNRVYGYTF. The CDR3 nucleotides read TGTGCCAGCAGCTTAGATAACAGAGTCTATGGCTACACCTTC.

The CDR3 DNA reads TGTGCCAGCAGTCCCCCCGGGCTGCCGAATCAGCCCCAGCATTTT. Residues: CASSPPGLPNQPQHF. The chain has TRBV28 and TRBJ1-5; D gene unclear. The CDR3 spans 15 residues. Germline V lookup: CDR1 MDHEN, CDR2 SYDVKM. V shed 5 bases and J shed 4 bases, with 15 bases lying between them.

This clonotype was detected a few times. The chain employs TRBV6-5 and TRBJ1-1; D ambiguous. The CDR3 is 11 residues long. Germline CDR1 reads MNHEY; CDR2 reads SVGAGI. The V gene lost 6 bases and the J gene lost 7 bases, with 9 bases spanning the gap. The CDR3 is CASSYGIEAFF. The CDR3 coding sequence is TGTGCCAGCAGCTACGGGATTGAAGCTTTCTTT.

CDR3 loop: CASSLVTVLTGANVLTF. The CDR3 DNA reads TGTGCCAGCAGCTTAGTAACAGTTCTCACTGGGGCCAACGTCCTGACTTTC. The rearrangement uses TRBV7-2 and TRBJ2-6; no firm D call. CDR1 and CDR2 from the germline V gene are SGHTA and FQGNSA. V was cut by 1 base and J by 2 bases, with 12 bases left in between. The CDR3 is 17 residues long.

The CDR3 loop is CASSPNSAGLLTDTQYF. CDR3 nucleotide sequence: TGTGCCAGCTCACCAAATTCGGCGGGGCTTCTCACAGATACGCAGTATTTT. This chain uses TRBV18 with TRBJ2-3, with D tentatively TRBD2 (6 bases). This CDR3 contains 17 residues. The germline V gene encodes CDR1 KGHSH and CDR2 LQKENI. The germline V and J ends were trimmed by 2 bases and 2 bases, with 17 bases remaining between them.

The chain employs TRBV27 and TRBJ1-5; D ambiguous. CDR1 is MNHEY, CDR2 SMNVEV, per germline (reference sequence). The V gene lost 0 bases and the J gene lost 0 bases, with 6 bases spanning the gap. The CDR3 sequence is 15 residues long. The CDR3 DNA sequence: TGTGCCAGCAGTTTATCACCATATAGCAATCAGCCCCAGCATTTT. Its protein product is CASSLSPYSNQPQHF.

There are a few counts of this clonotype. J is TRBJ2-5 and V is TRBV4-1, with D unclear. Between the trimmed V and J ends, which lost 0 bases and 0 bases, there was a span of 8 bases. The CDR3 is made up of 15 amino acids. From germline, CDR1 is MGHRA and CDR2 YSYEKL. The DNA of the CDR3 is TGCGCCAGCAGCCAAGATCCTGAGGACCAAGAGACCCAGTACTTC. It translates to CASSQDPEDQETQYF.

This clonotype was seen a few times. V usage is TRBV27 and J usage is TRBJ2-2, with D possibly TRBD1 on 5 matching bases. CDR3 size: 16 residues. The germline V and J ends were trimmed by 0 bases and 6 bases, with 14 bases remaining between them. Germline V CDR1 and CDR2: MNHEY, SMNVEV (reference sequence). CDR3 amino acids: CASSLSPGSGPGELFF. The CDR3 region has the DNA TGTGCCAGCAGTTTATCCCCAGGGTCCGGTCCCGGGGAGCTGTTTTTT.

This clonotype was counted between two and nine times. The chain's CDR3 is CAISERLAGDYSTDTQYF. In DNA, the CDR3 is TGTGCCATCAGTGAACGACTAGCGGGGGACTATAGCACAGATACGCAGTATTTT. The chain links TRBV10-3 to TRBJ2-3, with TRBD2 identical over 12 bases. The CDR3 length is 18 residues. Germline V CDR1 and CDR2: ENHRY, SYGVKD. The J segment lost 0 bases and the V segment lost 3 bases, leaving 7 bases of the junction unmatched.